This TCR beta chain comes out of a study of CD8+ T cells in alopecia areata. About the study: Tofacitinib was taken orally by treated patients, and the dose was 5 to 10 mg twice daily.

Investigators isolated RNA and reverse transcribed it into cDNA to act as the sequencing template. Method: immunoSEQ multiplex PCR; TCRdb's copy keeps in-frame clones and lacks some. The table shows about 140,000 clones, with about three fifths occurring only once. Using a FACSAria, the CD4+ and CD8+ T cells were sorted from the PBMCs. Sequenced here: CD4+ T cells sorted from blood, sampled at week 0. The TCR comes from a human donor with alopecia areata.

This chain's CDR3 is CASSQFKGMNTEAFF. The CDR3 bases are TGCGCCAGCAGCCAATTCAAGGGCATGAACACTGAAGCTTTCTTT. The rearrangement links TRBV4-3 to TRBJ1-1; D unresolved. The V and J ends lost 2 bases and 0 bases respectively, with 10 bases between them. Germline V gives CDR1 LGHNA, CDR2 YSLEER. The CDR3 spans 15 residues.